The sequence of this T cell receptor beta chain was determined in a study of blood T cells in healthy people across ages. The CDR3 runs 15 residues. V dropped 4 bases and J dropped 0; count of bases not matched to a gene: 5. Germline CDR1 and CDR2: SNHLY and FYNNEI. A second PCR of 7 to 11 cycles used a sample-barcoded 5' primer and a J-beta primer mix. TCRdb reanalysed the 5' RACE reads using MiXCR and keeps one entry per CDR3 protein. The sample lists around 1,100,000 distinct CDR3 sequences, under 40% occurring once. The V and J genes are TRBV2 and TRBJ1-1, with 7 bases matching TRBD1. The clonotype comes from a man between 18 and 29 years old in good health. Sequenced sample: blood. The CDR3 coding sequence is TGTGCCAGCAGTGCGGGACAGAGCATGAACACTGAAGCTTTCTTT. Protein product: CASSAGQSMNTEAFF. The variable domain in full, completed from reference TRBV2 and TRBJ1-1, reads EPEVTQTPSHQVTQMGQEVILRCVPISNHLYFYWYRQILGQKVEFLVSFYNNEISEKSEIFDDQFSVERPDGSNFTLKIRSTKLEDSAMYFCASSAGQSMNTEAFFGQGTRLTVV.